This T cell receptor beta chain was recovered during a study of regulatory T cells in long-lasting Graves disease. Study overall: The study counted Graves' disease as persistent given over 5 years of antithyroid drugs and positive TSH receptor antibodies. Study-wide findings and caveats: Patients whose Graves' disease persisted exhibited lower TCR diversity than those newly diagnosed. Patients with persistent disease shared 2,500 to 3,500 public clonotypes, outpacing the approximately 920 shared by new patients.

A few counts support this clonotype. Its specificity is unknown. CDR3 length equals 13 residues. Germline lookup yields CDR1 MNHEY and CDR2 SMNVEV (reference sequence). Losses at the gene ends were 2 bases for V and 11 bases for J; bases not matched to a gene: 3. As for time point: persistent/refractory GD, antithyroid drugs over 5 years with positive TRAb. PBMC-extracted RNA yielded the TCR library. Libraries of TCR beta came from iRepertoire HTBI primers plus Arm-PCR of CDR3 regions. As handled by the study authors: Sequenced samples collectively carried some 60 TRBV and some 15 TRBJ segments. TCRdb re-derived calls from the multiplex PCR reads in MiXCR, one entry per CDR3 protein. TCRdb, not the original authors, processed these V and J calls. The sample comprises some 280,000 distinct CDR3 sequences, 20% to 25% of which are singletons, and roughly 50% rests with the top ten.

The chain employs TRBV27 and TRBJ1-2, with 12 bases that match TRBD1. This clonotype was obtained from a female donor with Graves disease. This specimen was peripheral blood mononuclear cells (PBMCs), taken when the disease was refractory, from a patient treated with antithyroid drugs. The CDR3 is CASSLGTGGKYTF. CDR3 sequence (DNA): TGTGCCAGCAGTTTAGGGACAGGGGGCAAATACACCTTC.